This is a list of T cell receptor beta chains from one sample in a study of cytomegalovirus exposure and HLA in healthy donors. The data were produced by immunoSEQ multiplex PCR, yet TCRdb's version contains in-frame clones alone and is incomplete. The sample yields about 120,000 clones, about 85% seen once. Sequencing input: PBMCs. These receptors were obtained from a man younger than 30 in good health and CMV-seropositive. CDR3s include the opening cysteine and the closing phenylalanine or tryptophan. D genes are given only for firm matches. Clone size appears in some rows only: once, few, many, or a class for an expanded clone.

J | D | size | V | DNA | CDR3
TRBJ1-4 | TRBD1 | few | TRBV5-4 | TGTGCCAGCAGCTTGTGGGGGACAGGGCGTGAAAAACTGTTTTTT | CASSLWGTGREKLFF
TRBJ2-7 | TRBD2 | - | TRBV5-1 | TGCGCCAGCAGCTTGGCTGGGCGGGAGGGATCCTACGAGCAGTACTTC | CASSLAGREGSYEQYF
TRBJ2-7 | TRBD1 | - | TRBV2 | TGTGCCAGCATCCTGTCCGAGGGGGCTTTTTACGAGCAGTACTTC | CASILSEGAFYEQYF
TRBJ2-1 | TRBD1 | - | TRBV7-2 | TGTGCCAGCAGTAGAAACAGGGGAGACAACAATGAGCAGTTCTTC | CASSRNRGDNNEQFF
TRBJ2-7 | - | - | TRBV27 | TGTGCCAGCAGACCCCTCGGCGGGTCCAACTACGAGCAGTACTTC | CASRPLGGSNYEQYF
TRBJ1-5 | TRBD1 | - | TRBV19 | TGTGCCAGTAGTCTCACAGGGGTGGGCAATCAGCCCCAGCATTTT | CASSLTGVGNQPQHF
TRBJ1-2 | TRBD1 | - | TRBV5-4 | TGTGCCAGCAGCCACACCCTACAGGGGGCGGATGGCTACACCTTC | CASSHTLQGADGYTF
TRBJ1-2 | TRBD1 | - | TRBV7-2 | TGTGCCAGCAGCTCGGGAGGGACAGGGGATTTGGGCTATGGCTACACCTTC | CASSSGGTGDLGYGYTF
TRBJ2-7 | TRBD1 | - | TRBV15 | TGTGCCACCAGCAGAGAAAAACCCGGGACAGGGAGCGACGAGCAGTACTTC | CATSREKPGTGSDEQYF
TRBJ2-5 | TRBD2 | - | TRBV19 | TGTGCCAGTAGTCGCCTAGCGGGGGGGAACCGTCAAGAGACCCAGTACTTC | CASSRLAGGNRQETQYF
TRBJ1-1 | - | - | TRBV5-1 | TGCGCCAGCAGCCCAAGGACAGATCGGAACACTGAAGCTTTCTTT | CASSPRTDRNTEAFF
TRBJ1-1 | TRBD1 | - | TRBV7-9 | TGTTCCAGCAGCTTGGGTACAGGGGGCAAAACTGAAGCTTTCTTT | CSSSLGTGGKTEAFF
TRBJ1-6 | TRBD1 | few | TRBV4-1 | TGCGCCAGCAACGCGGACAGGGGGCCGACCTATAATTCACCCCTCCACTTT | CASNADRGPTYNSPLHF
TRBJ2-2 | TRBD1 | - | TRBV7-2 | TGTGCCAGCAGCCTCCCGACAGGGGTATCCCCCGGGGAGCTGTTTTTT | CASSLPTGVSPGELFF
TRBJ2-7 | TRBD2 | once | TRBV4-3 | TGCGCCAGCAGCACCCGCGCGGGGGGGGCCTACGAGCAGTACTTC | CASSTRAGGAYEQYF
TRBJ2-1 | TRBD1 | - | TRBV19 | TGTGCCAGTAGTATTGCCCCCTCAATGTTGACAGGGGGGCGGGAGCAGTTCTTC | CASSIAPSMLTGGREQFF
TRBJ2-3 | TRBD1 | - | TRBV10-1 | TGCGCCAGCAGCAACGACAGGGGGGTACACACAGATACGCAGTATTTT | CASSNDRGVHTDTQYF
TRBJ2-3 | TRBD1 | - | TRBV15 | TGTGCCACCAGCAGAGGTGGACAGGGGGGAGGAGATACGCAGTATTTT | CATSRGGQGGGDTQYF
TRBJ2-5 | TRBD1 | many | TRBV7-2 | TGTGCCAGCAGCTTACCTCCACAGACAGGGGGCGCAGAAGAGACCCAGTACTTC | CASSLPPQTGGAEETQYF
TRBJ1-2 | - | - | TRBV7-9 | TGTGCCAGCAGCTTAGACCAGGGCAAAGGTGTTGAAGGCTACACCTTC | CASSLDQGKGVEGYTF
TRBJ2-1 | - | - | TRBV18 | TGTGCCAGCTCACTCAGCGGGAATGAGCAGTTCTTC | CASSLSGNEQFF
TRBJ1-3 | - | once | TRBV5-5 | TGTGCCAGCAGCCCTCGCCCCCCAGGGGATTGGGGCAACACCATATATTTT | CASSPRPPGDWGNTIYF
TRBJ1-5 | - | - | TRBV6-5 | TGTGCCACGCGACAGGGCAATCAGCCCCAGCATTTT | CATRQGNQPQHF
TRBJ1-2 | TRBD1 | - | TRBV7-2 | TGTGCCAGCAGCTTAGCGGGACAGGCTAACTATGGCTACACCTTC | CASSLAGQANYGYTF
TRBJ1-1 | TRBD1 | - | TRBV9 | TGTGCCAGCAGCGTAGCAGGGACAGGAGGTACTGAAGCTTTCTTT | CASSVAGTGGTEAFF
TRBJ2-6 | TRBD2 | - | TRBV7-2 | TGTGCCAGCAGCCCCAGACTAGCGGGAGTAGCTGGGGCCAACGTCCTGACTTTC | CASSPRLAGVAGANVLTF
TRBJ1-2 | TRBD1 | - | TRBV19 | TGTGCCAGTAGCCCAGGACAGGGCGTCTATGGCTACACCTTC | CASSPGQGVYGYTF
TRBJ1-1 | - | - | TRBV28 | TGTGCCAGCCCCCCGTCGGGGACTAAAACCATGAACACTGAAGCTTTCTTT | CASPPSGTKTMNTEAFF
TRBJ1-6 | - | few | TRBV5-1 | TGCGCCAGCAGCTTGGCAGGGGCTTTGGGTTCACCCCTCCACTTT | CASSLAGALGSPLHF
TRBJ2-7 | - | - | TRBV6-1 | TGTGCCAGCAGTGATGGAGGGACAGAGTACGAGCAGTACTTC | CASSDGGTEYEQYF
TRBJ1-5 | - | once | TRBV30 | TGTGCCTGGAGGGGTCCAGGGGTGAGTCAGCCCCAGCATTTT | CAWRGPGVSQPQHF
TRBJ2-7 | TRBD2 | - | TRBV2 | TGTGCCAGCAAACGGGTTCCGGCTAGCGGGAGTCTCGACGAGCAGTACTTC | CASKRVPASGSLDEQYF
TRBJ1-2 | - | - | TRBV11-3 | TGTGCCAGCAGCTTGAGAGGTGGGGAGGGTTTGGGACACTATGGCTACACCTTC | CASSLRGGEGLGHYGYTF
TRBJ2-5 | - | few | TRBV7-2 | TGTGCCAGCAGCTTAGGTTCTGTGGGGGACAAACAAGAGACCCAGTACTTC | CASSLGSVGDKQETQYF
TRBJ2-7 | TRBD2 | - | TRBV6-1 | TGTGCCACCGGGACTAGCGGGAGTGACGAGCAGTACTTC | CATGTSGSDEQYF
TRBJ2-3 | TRBD2 | - | TRBV9 | TGTGCCAGCAGCGTATCAGCGGGGGAAAGCACAGATACGCAGTATTTT | CASSVSAGESTDTQYF
TRBJ1-1 | - | few | TRBV19 | TGTGCCAGTAGTATTAGCCCCGTCCGGGTGTTGAACACTGAAGCTTTCTTT | CASSISPVRVLNTEAFF
TRBJ1-1 | - | - | TRBV30 | TGTGCCAGCGGAATCGCTACTGAAGCTTTCTTT | CASGIATEAFF
TRBJ2-5 | - | - | TRBV20-1 | TGCAGTGCTAGAACGGAAGAGACCCAGTACTTC | CSARTEETQYF
TRBJ1-1 | - | - | TRBV9 | TGTGCCAGCAGCGTAGGGGGGGGAGGCACTGAAGCTTTCTTT | CASSVGGGGTEAFF
TRBJ2-3 | - | - | TRBV4-3 | TGCGCCAGCAGCCAAGGACTATCCCGGGATACGCAGTATTTT | CASSQGLSRDTQYF
TRBJ2-3 | TRBD1 | - | TRBV6-6 | TGTGCCAGCAGTTCCGGGACAGGGGGCGCAGATACGCAGTATTTT | CASSSGTGGADTQYF
TRBJ2-7 | TRBD1 | - | TRBV27 | TGTGCCAGCGGGACAGGGGCTTCCGAGCAGTACTTC | CASGTGASEQYF
TRBJ2-7 | - | - | TRBV27 | TGTGCCAGCAGGGCGCTCTGGGTCAGGGCCTCCAACGAGCAGTACTTC | CASRALWVRASNEQYF
TRBJ2-7 | - | - | TRBV30 | TGTGCCTGCTCGAGGGGGTACGAGCAGTACTTC | CACSRGYEQYF
TRBJ2-1 | TRBD2 | - | TRBV27 | TGTGCCAGCTCGCTAGCGGGGTACAATGAGCAGTTCTTC | CASSLAGYNEQFF
TRBJ2-4 | - | - | TRBV4-2 | TGTGCCAGCAGCCAAGATTTAACAGAGAAAAACATTCAGTACTTC | CASSQDLTEKNIQYF
TRBJ2-6 | - | - | TRBV19 | TGTGCCAGTACCATGGTCAGCTCTGGGGCCAACGTCCTGACTTTC | CASTMVSSGANVLTF
TRBJ2-5 | - | - | TRBV7-2 | TGTGCCAGCAGCCCGAGACCAGGGGTCGAGACCCAGTACTTC | CASSPRPGVETQYF
TRBJ1-5 | - | - | TRBV7-2 | TGTGCCAGCAGCACCCAGGGGAATCAGCCCCAGCATTTT | CASSTQGNQPQHF
TRBJ1-2 | TRBD1 | - | TRBV9 | TGTGCCAGCAGCGTAGGCGGACAGGGGAAGGGCTACACCTTC | CASSVGGQGKGYTF
TRBJ1-1 | TRBD1 | - | TRBV19 | TGTGCCAGTAGTTCGCAGGGGGCCTCGAACACTGAAGCTTTCTTT | CASSSQGASNTEAFF